Given below is one T cell receptor beta chain in context. Its antigen is unknown. This sample is part of a study of T cell responses to AZD1222 COVID-19 vaccine. Method: immunoSEQ multiplex PCR; TCRdb's copy keeps in-frame clones and lacks some. The table has around 100,000 clones, around 87% seen once. CDR1 is MNHNY and CDR2 is SVGAGI in the germline V gene (reference sequence). CDR3 length equals 13 residues. V was pared by 0 bases and J by 5 bases, with 8 bases between. Broader study findings: The donor cohort was predominantly white British with a female majority, and clonal diversity may have been underestimated.

The V and J genes are TRBV6-6 and TRBJ2-7; the D is unclear. The source of this sequence is an adult in good health. The material sequenced was peripheral blood, taken on day 0 of MenACWY control vaccination. CDR3 protein: CASSYSHLDEQYF. The CDR3 coding sequence is TGTGCCAGCAGTTACTCCCATTTGGACGAGCAGTACTTC.